This T cell receptor beta chain was recorded in a study of neurological immune-mediated disorders. With 10-nucleotide random UMIs included, cDNA was synthesized by 5'RACE. Every sequencing run returned over 170 million TCR-beta sequences, which were derived from 15-18 subjects. TCRdb re-analysed the 5' RACE reads in MiXCR, keeping a single row per CDR3 protein. Altogether about 50,000 distinct CDR3 sequences are present, roughly 17% being singletons, with the ten largest covering 4% to 4.5%. Individuals who volunteered at a blood bank located in Maryland, USA, made up the group of healthy controls. V was cut by 0 bases and J by 6 bases, with 17 bases left in between. The CDR3 totals 17 residues. CDR1 and CDR2 (germline): MNHEY, SVGEGT. Study-level findings and limits: The greatest TCR clonal expansion appeared in HTLV-1-associated myelopathy and the smallest, falling below healthy controls, in multiple sclerosis.

A word on this clonotype: Its antigen is unidentified.

The specimen was PBMCs. The source of this sequence is a man in his sixties in good health. The rearrangement links TRBV6-2 or TRBV6-3 to TRBJ2-2, with a weak D call TRBD1 (5 bases). This CDR3 reads CASSYSLSPGLSGELFF. Here the CDR3 DNA reads TGTGCCAGCAGTTACTCCCTGTCACCAGGGTTATCCGGGGAGCTGTTTTTT.